Listed below are T cell receptor beta chains from one sample, sequenced in a study of cytomegalovirus exposure and HLA in healthy donors. Some clones are missing from TCRdb's copy, which holds only in-frame ones; the method was immunoSEQ multiplex PCR. The profile shows 160,000 or so clones, roughly 75% of them singletons. Sequenced material: PBMCs. The source of these receptors is a man aged 40-55 years in good health and CMV-seronegative. CDR3s include the opening cysteine and the closing phenylalanine or tryptophan. A D gene is named only where the DNA matches it firmly. Clone size is given for some rows only: seen once, a few or many times, or a class if the clone is expanded.

size	J	D	V	CDR3	DNA
NA	TRBJ2-7	NA	TRBV7-8	CASSFTSSRFLYEQYF	TGTGCCAGCAGCTTTACCAGCTCCAGGTTCCTTTACGAGCAGTACTTC
NA	TRBJ2-7	NA	TRBV28	CASSPGHPYEQYF	TGTGCCAGCAGCCCGGGACACCCCTACGAGCAGTACTTC
NA	TRBJ2-3	TRBD2	TRBV10-3	CAISGTSGGASSDTQYF	TGTGCCATCAGTGGGACTAGCGGGGGGGCTAGCTCAGATACGCAGTATTTT
NA	TRBJ1-4	NA	TRBV19	CASTYSAELLANEKLFF	TGTGCCAGTACCTATAGCGCAGAACTCCTTGCTAATGAAAAACTGTTTTTT
NA	TRBJ2-1	TRBD2	TRBV7-3	CASSLYPSGGGQFF	TGTGCCAGCAGCCTTTACCCTAGCGGAGGAGGGCAGTTCTTC
NA	TRBJ1-4	NA	TRBV6-5	CASRLTGSTNEKLFF	TGTGCCAGCAGACTAACAGGTTCAACTAATGAAAAACTGTTTTTT
NA	TRBJ1-1	TRBD1	TRBV19	CASSVTGANTEAFF	TGTGCCAGTAGTGTAACAGGGGCGAACACTGAAGCTTTCTTT
NA	TRBJ1-1	NA	TRBV18	CASSPGLWGRTEAFF	TGTGCCAGCTCACCTGGTCTATGGGGCCGGACTGAAGCTTTCTTT
NA	TRBJ1-1	TRBD1	TRBV19	CASSNLVRDRDLNTEAFF	TGTGCCAGTAGTAACCTAGTCCGGGACAGAGATTTGAACACTGAAGCTTTCTTT
NA	TRBJ2-7	TRBD2	TRBV7-2	CASSLDAGGFYEQYF	TGTGCCAGCAGCTTAGATGCGGGGGGCTTCTACGAGCAGTACTTC
NA	TRBJ2-7	NA	TRBV5-1	CASSLEGTISYEQYF	TGCGCCAGCAGCTTGGAGGGGACAATCTCCTACGAGCAGTACTTC
few	TRBJ2-7	NA	TRBV5-1	CASSPASTGYEQYF	TGCGCCAGCAGCCCTGCCTCGACAGGCTACGAGCAGTACTTC
NA	TRBJ1-2	TRBD1	TRBV7-9	CASSFRTGVGYTF	TGTGCCAGCAGCTTTAGGACAGGGGTCGGCTACACCTTC
NA	TRBJ2-7	NA	TRBV5-1	CASSRDSYEQYF	TGCGCCAGCAGCCGGGACTCCTACGAGCAGTACTTC
NA	TRBJ1-5	NA	TRBV27	CASSLGRDSNQPQHF	TGTGCCAGCAGTTTAGGGAGGGATAGCAATCAGCCCCAGCATTTT
NA	TRBJ2-7	NA	TRBV27	CASSLYGSSAYEQYF	TGTGCCAGCAGTTTATACGGGTCGAGCGCCTACGAGCAGTACTTC
NA	TRBJ2-2	TRBD2	TRBV2	CASSLSSGGGTGELFF	TGTGCCAGCAGCCTCTCTAGCGGTGGGGGCACCGGGGAGCTGTTTTTT
NA	TRBJ1-1	NA	TRBV7-8	CASSLQANTEAFF	TGTGCCAGCAGCTTACAGGCGAACACTGAAGCTTTCTTT
NA	TRBJ2-7	NA	TRBV18	CASSPTGLNDEQYF	TGTGCCAGCTCACCAACAGGGTTGAATGACGAGCAGTACTTC
NA	TRBJ1-1	NA	TRBV29-1	CSVGTPNTEAFF	TGCAGCGTTGGGACACCTAACACTGAAGCTTTCTTT
NA	TRBJ2-3	NA	TRBV9	CASSSGLAADTQYF	TGTGCCAGCAGCTCAGGACTTGCCGCAGATACGCAGTATTTT
NA	TRBJ2-2	NA	TRBV20-1	CSASHRDWLFF	TGCAGTGCTTCCCACCGGGACTGGCTGTTTTTT
NA	TRBJ2-6	TRBD1	TRBV7-2	CASSPFGTGTPGANVLTF	TGTGCCAGCAGCCCCTTCGGGACAGGGACTCCTGGGGCCAACGTCCTGACTTTC
NA	TRBJ2-7	NA	TRBV11-2	CASSTRLTPSYEQYF	TGTGCCAGCAGCACCCGACTCACTCCCTCCTACGAGCAGTACTTC
NA	TRBJ1-6	NA	TRBV5-1	CASSLGTERNSPLHF	TGCGCCAGCAGCTTGGGGACAGAGAGAAATTCACCCCTCCACTTT
NA	TRBJ2-3	NA	TRBV7-3	CASSVDSSTDTQYF	TGTGCCAGCAGCGTCGACTCAAGCACAGATACGCAGTATTTT
NA	TRBJ2-7	NA	TRBV4-3	CASSQDGGYEQYF	TGCGCCAGCAGCCAAGATGGAGGCTACGAGCAGTACTTC
NA	TRBJ2-7	TRBD2	TRBV30	CAWSGLAGGAQYF	TGTGCCTGGAGCGGACTAGCGGGAGGGGCGCAGTACTTC
NA	TRBJ2-6	NA	TRBV10-3	CAISDSSGANVLTF	TGTGCCATCAGTGACAGCTCTGGGGCCAACGTCCTGACTTTC
NA	TRBJ2-3	NA	TRBV7-9	CSSSRAGEDTQYF	TGTTCCAGCAGCCGGGCAGGGGAAGATACGCAGTATTTT
NA	TRBJ2-7	NA	TRBV5-1	CASSLGGRSYEQYF	TGCGCCAGCAGCTTGGGTGGGCGCTCCTACGAGCAGTACTTC